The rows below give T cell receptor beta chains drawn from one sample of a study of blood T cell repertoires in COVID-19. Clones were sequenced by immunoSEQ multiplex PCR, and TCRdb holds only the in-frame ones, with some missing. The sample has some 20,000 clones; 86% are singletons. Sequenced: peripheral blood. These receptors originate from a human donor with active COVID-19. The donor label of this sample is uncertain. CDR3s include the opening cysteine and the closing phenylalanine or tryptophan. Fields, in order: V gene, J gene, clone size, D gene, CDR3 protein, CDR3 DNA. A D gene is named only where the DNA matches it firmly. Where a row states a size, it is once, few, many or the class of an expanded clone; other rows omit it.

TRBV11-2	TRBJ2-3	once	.	CASSPSTDTQYF	TGTGCCAGCAGCCCTAGCACAGATACGCAGTATTTT
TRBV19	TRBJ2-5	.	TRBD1	CASSPDRGLSQETQYF	TGTGCCAGTAGTCCCGACAGGGGGCTCAGCCAAGAGACCCAGTACTTC
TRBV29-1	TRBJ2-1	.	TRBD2	CSVEGLAGDNEQFF	TGCAGCGTTGAGGGGTTAGCGGGAGACAATGAGCAGTTCTTC
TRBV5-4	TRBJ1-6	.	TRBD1	CASRDRLGGYNSPLHF	TGTGCCAGCAGGGACAGGTTAGGGGGATATAATTCACCCCTCCACTTT
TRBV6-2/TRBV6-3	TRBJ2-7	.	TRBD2	CASTPGRGGSDEQYF	TGTGCCAGCACCCCAGGGCGGGGGGGATCGGACGAGCAGTACTTC
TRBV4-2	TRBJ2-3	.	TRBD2	CASSPSSGEVTDTQYF	TGTGCCAGCAGCCCATCTAGCGGCGAAGTCACAGATACGCAGTATTTT
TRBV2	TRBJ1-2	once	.	CASSVSGNYGYTF	TGTGCCAGCAGTGTTTCAGGAAACTATGGCTACACCTTC
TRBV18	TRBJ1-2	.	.	CASSNQRDGYTF	TGTGCCAGCTCAAACCAGAGGGATGGCTACACCTTC
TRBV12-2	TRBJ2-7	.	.	CASRPKGRGELAGRSYEQYF	TGTGCAAGTCGCCCAAAAGGGCGGGGGGAGCTAGCGGGGCGCTCCTACGAGCAGTACTTC
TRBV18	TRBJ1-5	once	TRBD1	CASLAVKGQDSGLPQHF	TGTGCCAGCTTAGCGGTAAAGGGACAGGACTCGGGTTTGCCCCAGCATTTT
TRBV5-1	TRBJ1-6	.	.	CASSLVAENSPLHF	TGCGCCAGCAGCTTGGTGGCAGAAAATTCACCCCTCCACTTT
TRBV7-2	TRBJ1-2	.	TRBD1	CASRRQGHYGYTF	TGTGCCAGCAGAAGACAGGGACACTATGGCTACACCTTC
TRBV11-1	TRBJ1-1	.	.	CASSPRWSRNTEAFF	TGTGCCAGCAGCCCCCGATGGTCCAGGAACACTGAAGCTTTCTTT
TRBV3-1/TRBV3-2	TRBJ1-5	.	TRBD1	CASSLPGQGNQPQHF	TGTGCCAGCAGCCTCCCGGGACAGGGGAATCAGCCCCAGCATTTT
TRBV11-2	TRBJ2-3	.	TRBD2	CASNQAGGTPDTQYF	TGTGCCTCGAATCAAGCGGGGGGGACACCAGATACGCAGTATTTT
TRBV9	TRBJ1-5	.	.	CASSVGTSNQPQHF	TGTGCCAGCAGCGTAGGAACATCCAATCAGCCCCAGCATTTT
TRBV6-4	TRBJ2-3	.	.	CASSGPGGDTQYF	TGTGCCAGCAGTGGGCCAGGGGGGGATACGCAGTATTTT
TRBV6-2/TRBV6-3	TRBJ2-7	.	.	CASSDGGHLLEQYF	TGTGCCAGCAGCGACGGGGGGCACCTTCTCGAGCAGTACTTC
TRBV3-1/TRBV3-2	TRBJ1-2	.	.	CASSQGLGYTF	TGTGCCAGCAGCCAAGGTCTTGGCTACACCTTC
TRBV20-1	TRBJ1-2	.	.	CSATSWGSYTF	TGCAGTGCGACCTCCTGGGGCTCCTACACCTTC
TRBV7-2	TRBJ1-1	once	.	CASSLVAGQGTEAFF	TGTGCCAGCAGCTTGGTGGCAGGGCAGGGCACTGAAGCTTTCTTT
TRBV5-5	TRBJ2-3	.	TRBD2	CASSPPGLAGSTDTQYF	TGTGCCAGCAGCCCCCCGGGACTAGCGGGTTCCACAGATACGCAGTATTTT
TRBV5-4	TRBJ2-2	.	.	CASSLGGSGTGELFF	TGTGCCAGCAGCTTGGGTGGGTCGGGGACCGGGGAGCTGTTTTTT
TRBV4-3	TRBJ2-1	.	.	CASSQGQGWVDNEQFF	TGCGCCAGCAGCCAAGGTCAGGGGTGGGTTGACAATGAGCAGTTCTTC
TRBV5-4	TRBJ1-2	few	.	CASSLRDVPGRGYTF	TGTGCCAGCAGCCTCCGGGATGTGCCAGGTCGAGGCTACACCTTC
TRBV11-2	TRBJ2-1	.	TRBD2	CASSLVAGSNEQFF	TGTGCCAGCAGCTTGGTAGCGGGGTCGAATGAGCAGTTCTTC
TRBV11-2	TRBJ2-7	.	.	CASSLVRGSYEQYF	TGTGCCAGCAGCTTAGTCCGGGGTTCCTACGAGCAGTACTTC
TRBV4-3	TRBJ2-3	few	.	CASSQDWVGDTDTQYF	TGCGCCAGCAGCCAAGATTGGGTAGGAGACACAGATACGCAGTATTTT
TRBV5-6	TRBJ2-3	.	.	CASSLAPGQYTDTQYF	TGTGCCAGCAGCTTGGCCCCAGGACAGTACACAGATACGCAGTATTTT
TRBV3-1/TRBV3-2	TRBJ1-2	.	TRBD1	CASSHRTGGYGYTF	TGTGCCAGCAGCCACCGGACAGGAGGCTATGGCTACACCTTC
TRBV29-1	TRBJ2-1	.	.	CSGTRGYNEQFF	TGCAGCGGCACAAGGGGTTACAATGAGCAGTTCTTC
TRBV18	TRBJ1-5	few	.	CASSPRGGSNQPQHF	TGTGCCAGCTCACCCCGGGGAGGGAGCAATCAGCCCCAGCATTTT
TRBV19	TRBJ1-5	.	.	CASSLQGLGQPQHF	TGTGCCAGTAGTCTTCAGGGTTTAGGTCAGCCCCAGCATTTT